What follows are 25 T cell receptor beta chains derived from one specimen sequenced in a study of cytomegalovirus exposure and HLA in healthy donors. This PCR relied on a set of 60 Vbeta primers and 13 Jbeta primers. Libraries were prepared by immunoSEQ multiplex PCR; TCRdb keeps only in-frame clonotypes and omits some of them. This table has about 160,000 clones, around 65% appearing once. The specimen was PBMCs. Receptors originate from a woman in her 40s in good health and CMV-seropositive.

In this sample, this clone turned up a few times. The J gene is TRBJ2-5, the V gene TRBV5-1; TRBD1 matches at 9 bases. CDR3 size: 15 residues. Trimming removed 4 bases from V and 5 bases from J; junction bases left unmatched: 9. Germline V gives CDR1 SGHRS, CDR2 YFSETQ. The CDR3 reads CASSPRTGEMETQYF. CDR3 coding DNA: TGCGCCAGCAGCCCCAGGACAGGGGAAATGGAGACCCAGTACTTC. Full variable domain (rest looked up from reference TRBV5-1 and TRBJ2-5): KAGVTQTPRYLIKTRGQQVTLSCSPISGHRSVSWYQQTPGQGLQFLFEYFSETQRNKGNFPGRFSGRQFSNSRSEMNVSTLELGDSALYLCASSPRTGEMETQYFGPGTRLLVL.

The chain links TRBV5-1 to TRBJ1-1, with TRBD1 as a possible D gene (6 bases). Trimming pared 5 bases from V and 0 bases from J, leaving 14 bases between. The CDR3 contains 15 residues. Germline V gene sequence: CDR1 SGHRS, CDR2 YFSETQ. The CDR3 sequence is CASRRQTGMNTEAFF. CDR3 coding DNA: TGCGCCAGCAGACGCCAAACAGGGATGAACACTGAAGCTTTCTTT.

The chain combines TRBV19 with TRBJ1-4; 8 bases are shared with TRBD1. The CDR3 covers 15 residues. From germline, CDR1 is LNHDA and CDR2 SQIVND (reference sequence). The junction had 7 bases not matched to a gene; V was cut back by 2 bases and J by 8 bases. The CDR3: CASSILTGEGEKLFF. As DNA, the CDR3 is TGTGCCAGTAGTATATTGACAGGGGAGGGAGAAAAACTGTTTTTT.

The chain has TRBV4-1 and TRBJ1-5; 8 positions match TRBD1. This CDR3 has 16 residues. V trimming: 6 bases; J trimming: 2 bases; junction bases outside the gene matches: 9. Per germline, CDR1 MGHRA and CDR2 YSYEKL. Here the CDR3 reads CASSHGQGTGNQPQHF. CDR3 DNA sequence: TGCGCCAGCAGTCACGGACAGGGTACGGGCAATCAGCCCCAGCATTTT.

There are a few counts of this clone. The chain couples TRBV6-5 to TRBJ2-1, with D possibly TRBD1 on 6 matching bases. Germline-derived CDR1 and CDR2 are MNHEY and SVGAGI. CDR3 length: 13 residues. V lost 7 bases, J lost 6 bases, and 13 bases lay in between. DNA of the CDR3: TGTGCCAGCACCAGGGGTTTCTTCAATGAGCAGTTCTTC. Amino acids: CASTRGFFNEQFF.

The chain uses TRBV6-5 and TRBJ2-7; the D is unclear. The CDR3 covers 14 residues. With 5 bases removed from V and 0 bases from J, the gap between germline ends came to 11 bases. CDR1 and CDR2 (germline): MNHEY, SVGAGI. The CDR3 DNA follows: TGTGCCAGCAGTATAGCCAGCCGCTCCTACGAGCAGTACTTC. This translates into CASSIASRSYEQYF.

The chain has TRBV5-1 and TRBJ2-1; 10 nucleotides align to TRBD2. This CDR3 is 16 amino acids long. V trimming: 4 bases; J trimming: 7 bases; junction bases outside the gene matches: 11. Germline CDR1 and CDR2: SGHRS and YFSETQ. CDR3 in amino acids: CASSRQIGLAENEQFF. The DNA for the CDR3 is TGCGCCAGCAGCCGCCAAATCGGACTAGCGGAGAATGAGCAGTTCTTC.

This clone was counted only a few times. The chain couples TRBV5-6 to TRBJ2-1; TRBD2 aligns across 13 bases. The CDR3 sequence is 16 residues long. V gave up 4 bases and J gave up 8 bases; unmatched junction bases: 9. CDR1 and CDR2 (germline): SGHDT, YYEEEE. CDR3 sequence (DNA): TGTGCCAGCAGCATCCGACTAGCGGGGGGTTTAGATGAGCAGTTCTTC. It yields the protein CASSIRLAGGLDEQFF.

The V call is TRBV7-3, the J call TRBJ2-2; D perhaps matches TRBD2 (7 bases). CDR1 SGHTA and CDR2 FQGTGA come from the germline V gene. V was cut by 1 base and J by 4 bases, with 13 bases left in between. CDR3 size: 16 residues. Here the CDR3 DNA reads TGTGCCAGCAGCTTAAGGGCGGGGGCGGTCACCGGGGAGCTGTTTTTT. It codes for CASSLRAGAVTGELFF.

The gene calls are TRBV18 and TRBJ2-1, with 10 bases matching TRBD2. CDR1 is KGHSH, CDR2 LQKENI, per germline. This CDR3 has 17 residues. V was pared by 3 bases and J by 2 bases, with 7 bases of the junction left unmatched. The CDR3 region has the DNA TGTGCCAGCTCACCCCAGGTTAGCGGGGGGACCTACAATGAGCAGTTCTTC. Residues: CASSPQVSGGTYNEQFF.

V is TRBV29-1 and J is TRBJ1-5; TRBD1 aligns across 7 bases. The V segment lost 6 bases and the J segment 3 bases; nucleotides outside the gene matches: 8. Germline V lookup: CDR1 SQVTM, CDR2 ANQGSEA. The CDR3 totals 14 residues. The CDR3 spells CSVGDSVFNQPQHF. Written as DNA, the CDR3 is TGCAGCGTGGGGGACAGCGTGTTCAATCAGCCCCAGCATTTT.

The table lists this clone with a few counts. The genes are TRBV7-3 and TRBJ2-3; D remains ambiguous. V was shortened by 1 base and J by 5 bases, with 7 bases between the two germline ends. The germline gives CDR1 SGHTA, CDR2 FQGTGA. There are 13 residues in the CDR3. In nucleotides, the CDR3 is TGTGCCAGCAGCTTAAATCCAGGAGATACGCAGTATTTT. Translated, it gives CASSLNPGDTQYF.

V usage is TRBV6-6 and J usage is TRBJ2-3; TRBD2 matches at 7 bases. V lost 6 bases and J lost 3; bases outside the gene matches: 9. CDR1 and CDR2 (germline): MNHNY, SVGAGI (reference sequence). The CDR3 runs 15 residues. The CDR3 sequence is CASSGRLAGTDTQYF. The CDR3 region has the DNA TGTGCCAGCAGCGGCCGACTAGCAGGGACAGATACGCAGTATTTT.

The chain recombines TRBV2 with TRBJ2-7; D perhaps matches TRBD2 (6 bases). V dropped 11 bases and J dropped 3 bases, with 17 bases sitting between them. This CDR3 contains 13 residues. CDR1 SNHLY and CDR2 FYNNEI come from the germline V gene. This CDR3 reads CAGGERTVYEQYF. In nucleotides, the CDR3 is TGTGCCGGAGGGGAGCGTACAGTCTACGAGCAGTACTTC.

V gene TRBV28 combines with J gene TRBJ1-1, with D possibly TRBD1 on 6 matching bases. CDR1 MDHEN and CDR2 SYDVKM come from the germline V gene. The CDR3 extends over 14 amino acids. The V gene lost 8 bases and the J gene lost 5 bases, with 18 bases spanning the gap. The CDR3 loop reads CASLRGGAGTEAFF. In DNA form, the CDR3 reads TGTGCCAGCCTACGGGGGGGGGCGGGGACTGAAGCTTTCTTT.

The rearrangement links TRBV5-8 to TRBJ2-7, with TRBD1 identical over 10 bases. Trimming at V came to 3 bases and at J to 3 bases, leaving 9 bases not matched to a gene. This CDR3 contains 16 residues. Germline lookup yields CDR1 SGHTS and CDR2 YDEGEE. CDR3 sequence: CASSSAPGQGRYEQYF. The CDR3 DNA sequence: TGTGCCAGCAGCTCAGCCCCGGGACAGGGGCGCTACGAGCAGTACTTC.

This chain links TRBV6-5 with TRBJ1-1; a possible D gene is TRBD1 (6 bases). The V gene's germline CDR1 is MNHEY and CDR2 SVGAGI. This CDR3 contains 11 residues. Trimming removed 5 bases at V and 8 bases at J, with 9 bases between. CDR3 coding DNA: TGTGCCAGCAGTGGCGACAGGGAAGCTTTCTTT. Translated, it gives CASSGDREAFF.

To note about this clone: A read error may produce the germline difference seen at one junction end. The chain joins TRBV2 to TRBJ1-2, with D unresolved. The germline CDR1 and CDR2 sequences are SNHLY and FYNNEI. The CDR3 totals 12 residues. CDR3 sequence reads: CASSDDTGGYPF. The CDR3 DNA reads TGTGCCAGCAGTGATGATACGGGTGGCTACCCCTTC.

The chain has TRBV4-2 and TRBJ2-1, with a tentative D call TRBD1 (6 bases). The V gene lost 0 bases and the J gene lost 6 bases, with 9 bases spanning the gap. The length of the CDR3 is 14 residues. Germline assignment: CDR1 LGHNA and CDR2 YNFKEQ. The CDR3 loop reads CASSQDEDSNEQFF. As DNA, the CDR3 is TGTGCCAGCAGCCAAGATGAGGACAGCAATGAGCAGTTCTTC.

This chain connects TRBV9 to TRBJ1-6; no reliable D call. CDR3 length: 15 residues. Trimming cost V 2 bases and J 7 bases, with 13 bases left between them. In germline, CDR1 is SGDLS, CDR2 YYNGEE. The CDR3: CASSVKAGGNSPLHF. The DNA of the CDR3 is TGTGCCAGCAGCGTTAAGGCGGGAGGCAATTCACCCCTCCACTTT.

The genes are TRBV18 and TRBJ1-4; D call uncertain. CDR3 size: 18 residues. Germline CDR1 and CDR2: KGHSH and LQKENI. V was pared by 3 bases and J by 0 bases, with 17 bases between. CDR3 sequence: CASSPRSADLATNEKLFF. The CDR3 DNA sequence: TGTGCCAGCTCACCGAGGTCGGCAGACCTAGCAACTAATGAAAAACTGTTTTTT.

The chain recombines TRBV6-5 with TRBJ2-5, with TRBD2 as a possible D gene (6 bases). V was clipped by 4 bases and J by 2 bases, with 17 bases between them. Germline values: CDR1 MNHEY, CDR2 SVGAGI. The CDR3 consists of 16 residues. The CDR3: CASSFGLPGTQETQYF. CDR3 DNA sequence: TGTGCCAGCAGTTTCGGACTACCTGGTACTCAAGAGACCCAGTACTTC.

This chain links TRBV6-1 with TRBJ1-6; D is undetermined. V was cut by 8 bases and J by 7 bases, with 15 bases left in between. Looked up from germline, CDR1 is MNHNS and CDR2 is SASEGT. The CDR3 is 14 amino acids. CDR3 nucleotide sequence: TGTGCCAGCCTAACTCCATTTTTAAATTCACCCCTCCACTTT. This encodes CASLTPFLNSPLHF.

The gene calls are TRBV6-1 and TRBJ1-3; D is ambiguous. From germline, CDR1 is MNHNS and CDR2 SASEGT. V was trimmed by 0 bases and J by 6 bases, leaving 9 bases between them. The CDR3 is made up of 14 amino acids. The CDR3 here is CASSEAGGSNTIYF. The CDR3, as DNA: TGTGCCAGCAGTGAAGCGGGAGGGTCAAACACCATATATTTT.

V and J are TRBV4-2 and TRBJ2-5, with 11 bases identical to TRBD2. Germline CDR1 reads LGHNA; CDR2 reads YNFKEQ. Unmatched junction bases numbered 13, after V lost 0 bases and J lost 1 base. The CDR3 runs 20 residues. The CDR3 reads CASSQDTLAGGPGTQETQYF. The CDR3 DNA sequence: TGTGCCAGCAGCCAAGACACCTTAGCGGGAGGGCCGGGGACCCAAGAGACCCAGTACTTC.